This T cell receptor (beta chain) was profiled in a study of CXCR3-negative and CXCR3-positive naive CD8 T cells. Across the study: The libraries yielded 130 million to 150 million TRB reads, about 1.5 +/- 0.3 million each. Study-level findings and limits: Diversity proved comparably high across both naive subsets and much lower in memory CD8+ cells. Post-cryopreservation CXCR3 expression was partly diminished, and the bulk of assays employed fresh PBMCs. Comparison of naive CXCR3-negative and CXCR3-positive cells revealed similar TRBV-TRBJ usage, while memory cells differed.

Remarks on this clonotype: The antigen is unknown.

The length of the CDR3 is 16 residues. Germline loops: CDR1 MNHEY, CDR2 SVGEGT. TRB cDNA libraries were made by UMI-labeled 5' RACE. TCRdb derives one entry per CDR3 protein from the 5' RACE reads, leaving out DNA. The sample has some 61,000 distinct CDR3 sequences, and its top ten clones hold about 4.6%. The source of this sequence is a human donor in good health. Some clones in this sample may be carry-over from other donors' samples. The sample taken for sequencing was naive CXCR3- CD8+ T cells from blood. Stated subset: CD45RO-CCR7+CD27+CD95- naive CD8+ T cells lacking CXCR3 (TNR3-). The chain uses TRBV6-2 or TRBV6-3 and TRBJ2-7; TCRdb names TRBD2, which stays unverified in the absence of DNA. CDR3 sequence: CASSEIAGGPSYEQYF.